These 26 T cell receptor beta chains share one sample of origin, sequenced in a study of T cells in Graves' hyperthyroidism and ophthalmopathy. What was amplified from RNA transcripts were TCR beta CDR3 regions. Using the HTBI primer set, a first-round RT-PCR was run on the TCR CDR3. In TCRdb, the multiplex PCR reads were re-called with MiXCR into one record per CDR3 protein. The table lists about 840,000 distinct CDR3 sequences, 38% of them singletons. The source material was blood. The receptors shown here come from a man younger than 35 with Graves' hyperthyroidism.

This rearrangement joins TRBV7-9 to TRBJ1-5; D is unresolved. Germline-derived CDR1 and CDR2 are SEHNR and FQNEAQ (reference sequence). Trimming removed 7 bases at V and 11 bases at J, with 15 bases between. The CDR3 totals 12 residues. The CDR3 DNA follows: TGTGCCAGCACCGGCGTCACGAGGACCCAGCATTTT. Encoded protein: CASTGVTRTQHF.

There are many counts of this clonotype. This sequence joins TRBV20-1 and TRBJ2-7; 8 bases fit TRBD1. The V and J ends lost 6 bases and 5 bases, in that order; junction bases with no gene match: 6. The germline V gene encodes CDR1 DFQATT and CDR2 SNEGSKA (reference sequence). The length of the CDR3 is 12 residues. The CDR3 here is CSAGRTGHEQYF. For the CDR3, the DNA is TGCAGTGCCGGTCGGACAGGGCACGAGCAGTACTTC.

This clonotype was found a few times. The chain couples TRBV19 to TRBJ1-5; maybe TRBD1 (5 bases). The CDR3 runs to 15 residues. Germline values: CDR1 LNHDA, CDR2 SQIVND (reference sequence). V lost 4 bases and J 1 base, leaving 11 bases between the germline ends. CDR3 in amino acids: CASSRVGGSNQPQHF. For the CDR3, the DNA is TGTGCCAGTAGTAGAGTCGGGGGGAGCAATCAGCCCCAGCATTTT.

This clonotype was detected only once. The V call is TRBV7-2, the J call TRBJ1-2, with a possible D match to TRBD1 (6 bases). Trimming stripped 8 bases from V and 3 bases from J, with 7 bases between. Germline V CDR1 and CDR2: SGHTA, FQGNSA. The length of the CDR3 is 11 residues. CDR3 residues: CASQGYYGYTF. The DNA of the CDR3 is TGTGCCAGCCAGGGGTACTATGGCTACACCTTC.

The rearrangement joins TRBV9 to TRBJ2-7; TRBD1 matches at 7 bases. The CDR3 runs to 14 residues. Looked up from germline, CDR1 is SGDLS and CDR2 is YYNGEE. Trimming removed 4 bases from V and 3 bases from J; junction bases left unmatched: 7. CDR3 sequence reads: CASSIDRDGYEQYF. As DNA, the CDR3 is TGTGCCAGCAGCATCGACAGGGATGGCTACGAGCAGTACTTC.

The CDR3 nucleotides are TGTGCCAGCAGACCGGAGGGCATCTACGAGCAGTACTTC. It yields the protein CASRPEGIYEQYF. The chain recombines TRBV7-6 with TRBJ2-7, with D perhaps TRBD2 (6 bases). Germline CDR1 and CDR2: SGHVS and FNYEAQ. CDR3 length equals 13 residues. The V end was cut by 6 bases, the J end by 3 bases, with 12 bases between.

Ten or more counts support this clonotype. This rearrangement joins TRBV20-1 to TRBJ2-6; no clear D. This CDR3 has 14 amino acids. The V end was cut by 1 base, the J end by 0 bases, with 4 bases between. Germline CDR1 reads DFQATT; CDR2 reads SNEGSKA (reference sequence). The CDR3 DNA reads TGCAGTGCTAGAGGGGTCTCTGGGGCCAACGTCCTGACTTTC. As protein: CSARGVSGANVLTF.

The CDR3 loop is CAISEGPDTSYEQYF. Here the CDR3 DNA reads TGTGCCATCAGTGAGGGCCCGGACACCTCCTACGAGCAGTACTTC. The gene calls are TRBV10-3 and TRBJ2-7; D may be TRBD1 (5 bases). Germline-derived CDR1 and CDR2 are ENHRY and SYGVKD. Trimming took off 2 bases at V and 0 bases at J, with 11 bases between the two ends. This CDR3 is 15 amino acids long.

V usage is TRBV29-1 and J usage is TRBJ1-2; perhaps TRBD1 as D (5 bases). The CDR3 has 11 amino acids. V was trimmed by 6 bases and J by 8 bases, leaving 13 bases between them. CDR1 SQVTM and CDR2 ANQGSEA come from the germline V gene. The CDR3 nucleotides read TGCAGCGTGCCCGGGGGACGGGGCTACACCTTC. Translation gives CSVPGGRGYTF. Full variable domain (rest looked up from reference TRBV29-1 and TRBJ1-2): SAVISQKPSRDICQRGTSLTIQCQVDSQVTMMFWYRQQPGQSLTLIATANQGSEATYESGFVIDKFPISRPNLTFSTLTVSNMSPEDSSIYLCSVPGGRGYTFGSGTRLTVV.

The rearrangement joins TRBV9 to TRBJ2-7; 11 bases line up with TRBD1. Per germline, CDR1 SGDLS and CDR2 YYNGEE. V lost 0 bases, J lost 1 base, and 6 bases stayed unmatched. The CDR3 is 17 residues long. CDR3 protein: CASSVDGQGAQSYEQYF. The CDR3 DNA reads as TGTGCCAGCAGCGTAGATGGACAGGGGGCTCAATCCTACGAGCAGTACTTC.

The chain is built from TRBV2 and TRBJ2-7; 7 bases align to TRBD1. This CDR3 has 13 residues. With 6 bases clipped from V and 6 bases from J, the junction kept 8 bases outside the gene matches. The V gene's germline CDR1 is SNHLY and CDR2 FYNNEI. Here the CDR3 reads CASRVTGISEQYF. As DNA, the CDR3 is TGTGCCAGCAGGGTGACAGGGATTAGCGAGCAGTACTTC.

The V call is TRBV14, the J call TRBJ1-2; D is uncertain. V was cut by 4 bases and J by 6 bases, with 12 bases left in between. CDR1 is SGHDN and CDR2 is FVKESK in the germline V gene. The CDR3 runs 13 residues. The chain's CDR3 is CASSPGPPHGYTF. The CDR3 DNA reads as TGTGCCAGCAGCCCCGGGCCTCCGCATGGCTACACCTTC.

This sequence joins TRBV10-2 and TRBJ2-7; D might be TRBD1 or TRBD2, each matching 5 bases. Per germline, CDR1 WSHSY and CDR2 SAAADI. V lost 3 bases to trimming and J lost 5 bases, with 14 bases between them. This CDR3 comprises 14 residues. This CDR3 reads CASSERGPRDEQYF. CDR3 bases: TGCGCCAGCAGTGAACGGGGACCAAGGGACGAGCAGTACTTC.

The V gene is TRBV6-5, the J gene TRBJ2-7; tentatively, D is TRBD1 (6 bases). The CDR3 contains 14 residues. Per the germline V gene, CDR1 is MNHEY and CDR2 is SVGAGI. Trimming removed 5 bases from V and 6 bases from J, with 17 bases in between. The CDR3: CASSPNRQGPEQYF. The DNA for the CDR3 is TGTGCCAGCAGTCCGAACCGGCAGGGGCCCGAGCAGTACTTC.

The chain has TRBV29-1 and TRBJ2-6; a possible D gene is TRBD2 (6 bases). Germline CDR1 and CDR2: SQVTM and ANQGSEA. The ends were cut back, 6 bases at V and 2 bases at J, with 17 bases in the middle. The CDR3 contains 16 residues. CDR3 protein: CSVRGRENTGANVLTF. The CDR3 nucleotides are TGCAGCGTGAGGGGCCGGGAGAACACTGGGGCCAACGTCCTGACTTTC.

This clonotype appeared a few times. The V and J genes are TRBV9 and TRBJ1-1; unclear D gene. The CDR3 sequence is 14 residues long. Germline CDR1 and CDR2: SGDLS and YYNGEE. Between the trimmed V and J ends, which lost 2 bases and 4 bases, there was a span of 12 bases. CDR3 in amino acids: CASSVSGMSTEAFF. In DNA, the CDR3 is TGTGCCAGCAGCGTCTCTGGTATGTCCACTGAAGCTTTCTTT.

This clonotype was observed many times. The chain is built from TRBV7-2 and TRBJ1-5; D remains unclear. Germline CDR1 and CDR2: SGHTA and FQGNSA. The CDR3 extends over 16 amino acids. V gave up 2 bases and J gave up 0 bases, with 11 bases separating them. This chain's CDR3 is CASSLQASFSNQPQHF. Written as DNA, the CDR3 is TGTGCCAGCAGCTTACAGGCGAGTTTTAGCAATCAGCCCCAGCATTTT. Looking up the rest from reference TRBV7-2 and TRBJ1-5 gives the full variable domain: GAGVSQSPSNKVTEKGKDVELRCDPISGHTALYWYRQSLGQGLEFLIYFQGNSAPDKSGLPSDRFSAERTGGSVSTLTIQRTQQEDSAVYLCASSLQASFSNQPQHFGDGTRLSIL.

This chain links TRBV20-1 with TRBJ2-5; D call uncertain. The CDR3 is made up of 13 amino acids. CDR1 is DFQATT, CDR2 SNEGSKA, per germline (reference sequence). With 3 bases removed from V and 1 base from J, the gap between germline ends came to 9 bases. CDR3 in amino acids: CSASLDGQETQYF. The CDR3, as DNA: TGCAGTGCTAGCCTGGACGGCCAAGAGACCCAGTACTTC.

V gene TRBV5-4 combines with J gene TRBJ1-6, with 7 bases lining up with TRBD1. This CDR3 comprises 15 residues. V dropped 7 bases and J dropped 5; count of bases not matched to a gene: 9. CDR1 and CDR2 from the germline V gene are SGHNT and YYREEE (reference sequence). CDR3 in DNA: TGTGCCAGCTACAGGCAGGGGGGAAATAATTCACCCCTCCACTTT. Translation gives CASYRQGGNNSPLHF.

This clonotype was observed many times. J is TRBJ1-2 and V is TRBV7-9, with TRBD1 identical over 9 bases. Germline lookup yields CDR1 SEHNR and CDR2 FQNEAQ (reference sequence). The trim removed 2 bases at V and 4 bases at J, leaving 2 bases unmatched. The CDR3 runs 14 residues. The CDR3 DNA is TGTGCCAGCAGCTTACCGGGACAGGGCTATGGCTACACCTTC. Translating gives CASSLPGQGYGYTF.

This clonotype was counted only a few times. CDR3 sequence reads: CASSPYPTHSSYNSPLHF. The CDR3 DNA reads as TGTGCCAGCAGCCCATACCCGACGCACAGCTCCTATAATTCACCCCTCCACTTT. This chain joins TRBV7-8 and TRBJ1-6; D uncertain. V lost 5 bases and J 0 bases, leaving 17 bases between the germline ends. In germline, CDR1 is SGHVS, CDR2 FQNEAQ. The CDR3 covers 18 residues.

At least ten counts were recorded for this clonotype. The chain recombines TRBV10-3 with TRBJ2-7; D call uncertain. Trimming removed 2 bases from V and 5 bases from J, with 4 bases in between. CDR1 and CDR2 (germline): ENHRY, SYGVKD. The CDR3 loop spans 11 amino acids. The DNA of the CDR3 is TGTGCCATCAGTGAGGTGGACGAGCAGTACTTC. Its translation is CAISEVDEQYF.

The V call is TRBV24-1, the J call TRBJ2-5, with D tentatively TRBD1 (6 bases). V lost 9 bases and J 4 bases, leaving 8 bases between the germline ends. CDR1 KGHDR and CDR2 SFDVKD come from the germline V gene. This CDR3 is 11 amino acids long. The DNA for the CDR3 is TGTGCCACCGAAGGGGGAGAGACCCAGTACTTC. Protein sequence: CATEGGETQYF.

This clonotype has only a few counts. The J gene is TRBJ1-1, the V gene TRBV4-1; the D is unclear. This CDR3 has 14 residues. In germline, CDR1 is MGHRA, CDR2 YSYEKL. V was pared by 0 bases and J by 7 bases, with 12 bases between. The DNA for the CDR3 is TGCGCCAGCAGCCAAGATCCCTCCGTTGGTGAAGCTTTCTTT. This encodes CASSQDPSVGEAFF.

The chain uses TRBV10-2 and TRBJ1-1; TRBD1 aligns across 10 bases. With V trimmed by 11 bases and J by 5 bases, 5 bases remained unmatched. The CDR3 covers 12 residues. CDR1 and CDR2 (germline): WSHSY, SAAADI. The CDR3 nucleotides are TGCGCCGTCGGGACAGGGGATACTGAAGCTTTCTTT. Amino acids: CAVGTGDTEAFF.

This clonotype was recorded only once. Here the CDR3 reads CAITQGQDGEKLFF. The CDR3 DNA is TGTGCCATCACCCAGGGACAGGATGGGGAAAAACTGTTTTTT. V usage is TRBV10-3 and J usage is TRBJ1-4, with 8 positions matching TRBD1. J lost 8 bases, V lost 7 bases, and 9 bases had no gene match. The CDR3 is 14 residues long. CDR1 and CDR2 (germline): ENHRY, SYGVKD.